This T cell receptor (beta chain) was identified during a study of early T cells in non-severe SARS-CoV-2 infection. The CDR3 has 15 residues. CDR1 is MNHEY, CDR2 SVGAGI, per germline. Trimming took off 4 bases at V and 4 bases at J, with 14 bases between the two ends. Individual cDNA molecules were tagged with unique molecular identifiers. A single record per CDR3 protein comes from TCRdb applying MiXCR to the 5' RACE reads. The sample consists of 79,000 or so distinct CDR3 sequences, roughly 13% of them appearing once. The chain uses TRBV6-5 and TRBJ2-1; D is unclear. The TCR originated in an adult who was a healthcare worker with PCR-confirmed SARS-CoV-2 infection or an uninfected control (not recorded which). Sequenced: whole blood. The CDR3 spells CASSSGAPLYNEQFF. CDR3 DNA sequence: TGTGCCAGCAGTTCCGGAGCTCCCCTATACAATGAGCAGTTCTTC.